The entry below gives a single TCR beta chain sequence along with its context. The data belong to a study of CD4 and CD8 cells across lung adenocarcinoma regions. TCRdb itself ran the PCR reads through MiXCR, one entry per CDR3 protein. The data show almost 7,000 distinct CDR3 sequences, with around 51% seen just once and around 40% held by the top ten. This CDR3 is 17 amino acids long. With 5 bases clipped from V and 5 bases from J, the junction kept 12 bases outside the gene matches. The germline V gene has CDR1 MRHNA and CDR2 SNTAGT. The clonotype was recovered from a male donor with lung adenocarcinoma. The CD4 and CD8 labels of this study may be unreliable. Specimen: CD8+ T cells from the center of a lung tumor. The chain joins TRBV6-4 to TRBJ2-2; TRBD1 aligns across 9 bases. CDR3 sequence: CASSLPGQGERTGELFF. The CDR3 bases are TGTGCCAGCAGTCTACCGGGACAGGGAGAAAGAACCGGGGAGCTGTTTTTT.